These 13 T cell receptor beta chains originate from one sample sequenced in a study of blood T cell repertoires in COVID-19. Profiling relied on immunoSEQ multiplex PCR, and the TCRdb table lists in-frame clones only, not all of them. The table lists roughly 340,000 clones, roughly 86% of them singletons. Sequences were obtained from PBMCs or T cells enriched from blood (not recorded which). These receptors came from a man aged 35 to 55 in a cohort exposed to, infected with or recovered from COVID-19 (not recorded which).

This chain connects TRBV5-4 to TRBJ2-1; possibly TRBD1 for D (5 bases). V gave up 4 bases and J gave up 9 bases, with 11 bases separating them. The CDR3 is 12 residues long. Per the germline V gene, CDR1 is SGHNT and CDR2 is YYREEE (reference sequence). This CDR3 reads CASSPPQGEQFF. CDR3 nucleotides: TGTGCCAGCAGCCCCCCCCAGGGTGAGCAGTTCTTC.

This clone was detected only once. V is TRBV9 and J is TRBJ2-1, with D possibly matching TRBD1 (6 bases). The CDR3 totals 14 residues. From germline, CDR1 is SGDLS and CDR2 YYNGEE. V was pared by 0 bases and J by 6 bases, with 10 bases between. CDR3 protein: CASSVVGRGNEQFF. For the CDR3, the DNA is TGTGCCAGCAGCGTAGTAGGCAGGGGCAATGAGCAGTTCTTC.

The V call is TRBV3-1 (or the pseudogene TRBV3-2), the J call TRBJ1-2, with D hard to call. This CDR3 has 11 amino acids. CDR1 is LGHDT, CDR2 YNNKEL, per germline (reference sequence). Deletions cut 1 base from V and 11 bases from J, with 8 bases between. The CDR3 is CASSQGPKYTF. The CDR3 coding sequence is TGTGCCAGCAGCCAAGGTCCTAAGTACACCTTC.

The V gene is TRBV14, the J gene TRBJ1-6, with unresolved D. Trimming removed 0 bases from V and 8 bases from J, with 8 bases in between. This CDR3 region has 14 residues. The germline CDR1 and CDR2 sequences are SGHDN and FVKESK. CDR3 sequence: CASSQEQVYSPLHF. The DNA for the CDR3 is TGTGCCAGCAGCCAAGAGCAGGTGTATTCACCCCTCCACTTT.

The chain employs TRBV24-1 and TRBJ1-2, with TRBD1 matching 7 bases. V lost 4 bases to trimming and J lost 4 bases; unmatched junction nucleotides: 2. Germline lookup yields CDR1 KGHDR and CDR2 SFDVKD. The CDR3 contains 13 residues. CDR3 sequence: CATSERDSYGYTF. The DNA for the CDR3 is TGTGCCACCAGTGAGAGGGACAGCTATGGCTACACCTTC.

The chain recombines TRBV6-5 with TRBJ2-3, with a possible D match to TRBD1 (6 bases). The germline V gene has CDR1 MNHEY and CDR2 SVGAGI. The CDR3 extends over 14 amino acids. V shed 1 base and J shed 3 bases, with 8 bases lying between them. CDR3 DNA sequence: TGTGCCAGCAGTTACTTCGGACAGACAGATACGCAGTATTTT. It translates to CASSYFGQTDTQYF.

The rearrangement uses TRBV2 and TRBJ2-5; D ambiguous. Per germline, CDR1 SNHLY and CDR2 FYNNEI. V lost 5 bases and J lost 5, with 15 bases in between. This CDR3 has 14 amino acids. The CDR3 sequence is CASSHRFRKETQYF. The CDR3 region has the DNA TGTGCCAGCAGTCACAGATTCCGTAAGGAGACCCAGTACTTC.

V gene TRBV6-6 combines with J gene TRBJ2-1; the D is unclear. Germline values: CDR1 MNHNY, CDR2 SVGAGI (reference sequence). The length of the CDR3 is 13 residues. V lost 2 bases and J lost 7, with 9 bases in between. CDR3 loop: CASSYPYENEQFF. The CDR3 nucleotides are TGTGCCAGCAGTTACCCCTACGAAAATGAGCAGTTCTTC.

The chain employs TRBV5-1 and TRBJ1-1, with D maybe TRBD1 (5 bases). The V end lost 4 bases, the J end lost 4 bases, and 17 bases lay between the germline ends. The CDR3 consists of 15 residues. Germline values: CDR1 SGHRS, CDR2 YFSETQ. The CDR3, as DNA: TGCGCCAGCAGCCTAGGACAATCCAGGAGCACTGAAGCTTTCTTT. This codes for CASSLGQSRSTEAFF.

The J gene is TRBJ2-3, the V gene TRBV5-1; 9 bases align to TRBD1. Germline trimming cut 0 bases from V and 1 base from J; bases unmatched to any gene: 3. This CDR3 has 16 residues. Germline V gene lookup returns CDR1 SGHRS and CDR2 YFSETQ. CDR3 in amino acids: CASSLAGTGRTDTQYF. As DNA, the CDR3 is TGCGCCAGCAGCTTGGCCGGGACAGGGCGCACAGATACGCAGTATTTT.

The chain has TRBV5-1 and TRBJ2-1, with 9 bases aligning to TRBD1. The CDR3 loop spans 15 amino acids. The trim removed 4 bases at V and 4 bases at J, leaving 6 bases unmatched. Germline lookup yields CDR1 SGHRS and CDR2 YFSETQ. The CDR3 region has the DNA TGCGCCAGCAGCCGACAGGGGGATGGATACAATGAGCAGTTCTTC. Amino acid sequence: CASSRQGDGYNEQFF.

This chain links TRBV2 with TRBJ2-1, with 13 bases aligning to TRBD2. In germline, CDR1 is SNHLY, CDR2 FYNNEI. The trim removed 4 bases at V and 10 bases at J, leaving 7 bases unmatched. CDR3 length: 15 amino acids. As DNA, the CDR3 is TGTGCCAGCAGTGCAACTAGCGGGAGGGCCGGAGAGCAGTTCTTC. This codes for CASSATSGRAGEQFF.

This clone was seen only a few times. The J gene is TRBJ2-7, the V gene TRBV5-1; possibly TRBD2 for D (6 bases). Trimming removed 4 bases from V and 12 bases from J, with 14 bases in between. This CDR3 comprises 11 residues. CDR1 and CDR2 (germline): SGHRS, YFSETQ. CDR3 region: CASSGDFSLYF. CDR3 sequence (DNA): TGCGCCAGCAGCGGGGACTTCAGCCTGTACTTC.